The 17 T cell receptor beta chains given below trace back to one sample, sequenced in a study of shared clonotypes between healthy human individuals. The assay was immunoSEQ multiplex PCR, and TCRdb's table has in-frame clones only and misses some. The data contain more than 1 million clones, 75% to 85% of them seen just once; the ten biggest clones take up approximately 0.5%. The source material was memory CD4+ T cells from PBMCs. Documented subset: CD45RA-negative fraction. The receptors stem from a man aged 18 to 30 in good health. Some clones in this sample may be carry-over from other donors' samples.

There are a few counts of this clone. This chain's CDR3 is CASSLNVGEQYF. The DNA for the CDR3 is TGCGCCAGCAGCCTGAACGTCGGCGAGCAGTACTTC. The gene calls are TRBV4-3 and TRBJ2-7, with no clear D. The CDR3 is 12 amino acids. CDR1 and CDR2 from the germline V gene are LGHNA and YSLEER. V lost 4 bases to trimming and J lost 6 bases, with 10 bases between them.

The V gene is TRBV2, the J gene TRBJ2-1; D remains ambiguous. This CDR3 has 16 amino acids. Trimming stripped 2 bases from V and 3 bases from J, with 14 bases between. The V gene's germline CDR1 is SNHLY and CDR2 FYNNEI. The CDR3 nucleotides read TGTGCCAGCAGTGAACTGATTGTCATACGCTACAATGAGCAGTTCTTC. It yields the protein CASSELIVIRYNEQFF. Drawing the rest from reference TRBV2 and TRBJ2-1, the complete variable domain is EPEVTQTPSHQVTQMGQEVILRCVPISNHLYFYWYRQILGQKVEFLVSFYNNEISEKSEIFDDQFSVERPDGSNFTLKIRSTKLEDSAMYFCASSELIVIRYNEQFFGPGTRLTVL.

V is TRBV7-3 and J is TRBJ2-2; D gene ambiguous. CDR3 length: 14 residues. Trimming cost V 3 bases and J 6 bases, with 11 bases left between them. Germline-derived CDR1 and CDR2 are SGHTA and FQGTGA. The CDR3 DNA sequence: TGTGCCAGCAGCTTTGGGGTAATGGCCGGGGAGCTGTTTTTT. It encodes CASSFGVMAGELFF.

Note on this clone: Other DNA sequences in the sample encode the same CDR3. The rearrangement joins TRBV7-9 to TRBJ2-5, with D possibly matching TRBD1 (6 bases). V lost 0 bases and J lost 3, with 11 bases in between. Germline CDR1 is SEHNR and CDR2 is FQNEAQ (reference sequence). The CDR3 extends over 15 amino acids. CDR3 protein: CASSLAGQPEETQYF. CDR3 bases: TGTGCCAGCAGCTTAGCCGGACAGCCAGAAGAGACCCAGTACTTC.

The V gene is TRBV2, the J gene TRBJ1-5; tentatively, D is TRBD1 (6 bases). Germline-derived CDR1 and CDR2 are SNHLY and FYNNEI. V gave up 6 bases and J gave up 2 bases, with 20 bases separating them. The CDR3 has 17 residues. CDR3 sequence (DNA): TGTGCCAGCAGGGGACCGGTTGGGACATGGGGCAATCAGCCCCAGCATTTT. It codes for CASRGPVGTWGNQPQHF.

This chain uses TRBV7-9 with TRBJ1-1; D perhaps matches TRBD1 (5 bases). This CDR3 spans 14 amino acids. Germline values: CDR1 SEHNR, CDR2 FQNEAQ (reference sequence). V was trimmed by 4 bases and J by 2 bases, leaving 11 bases between them. Here the CDR3 DNA reads TGTGCCAGCAGCTCTCAACAGGTCAACACTGAAGCTTTCTTT. It translates to CASSSQQVNTEAFF.

As concerns this clone: Distinct nucleotide sequences in the sample also encode this CDR3. This sequence joins TRBV5-4 and TRBJ2-5; 7 bases line up with TRBD1. Germline CDR1 reads SGHNT; CDR2 reads YYREEE (reference sequence). J lost 2 bases, V lost 4 bases, and 5 bases had no gene match. The length of the CDR3 is 14 residues. This CDR3 reads CASSPDRAQETQYF. CDR3 DNA: TGTGCCAGCAGCCCCGACAGGGCTCAAGAGACCCAGTACTTC.

The V call is TRBV13, the J call TRBJ2-1, with TRBD2 identical over 9 bases. Germline V gives CDR1 PRHDT, CDR2 FYEKMQ (reference sequence). Germline trimming cut 0 bases from V and 8 bases from J; bases unmatched to any gene: 11. This CDR3 has 17 residues. The DNA for the CDR3 is TGTGCCAGCAGCTTAGGCGGGTTAGCGGGAGAGGGCTATGAGCAGTTCTTC. Translated: CASSLGGLAGEGYEQFF.

This chain joins TRBV4-1 and TRBJ2-7, with TRBD2 matching 7 bases. After removal of 1 base from V and 7 bases from J, the junction contained 7 bases not matched to a gene. CDR1 and CDR2 from the germline V gene are MGHRA and YSYEKL. The CDR3 is 14 amino acids. The CDR3: CASSQGEGRREQYF. CDR3 nucleotide sequence: TGCGCCAGCAGCCAAGGGGAGGGCCGTCGTGAGCAGTACTTC.

This clone was counted between two and nine times. The chain has TRBV19 and TRBJ2-5; TRBD2 agrees at 7 bases. The length of the CDR3 is 14 residues. Germline lookup yields CDR1 LNHDA and CDR2 SQIVND (reference sequence). The V gene end was trimmed by 4 bases and the J gene end by 5 bases; junction bases not matched to a gene: 7. CDR3 coding DNA: TGTGCCAGTAGTAAGGGTGTCGGGGGGGAGACCCAGTACTTC. It is translated as CASSKGVGGETQYF.

V and J are TRBV28 and TRBJ1-5; unclear D gene. The CDR3 consists of 14 residues. V was cut by 6 bases and J by 0 bases, with 9 bases left in between. The germline V gene has CDR1 MDHEN and CDR2 SYDVKM. The CDR3 loop is CASRPRYSNQPQHF. DNA of the CDR3: TGTGCCAGCAGACCCCGCTATAGCAATCAGCCCCAGCATTTT. The whole variable domain, remainder taken from reference TRBV28 and TRBJ1-5, is DVKVTQSSRYLVKRTGEKVFLECVQDMDHENMFWYRQDPGLGLRLIYFSYDVKMKEKGDIPEGYSVSREKKERFSLILESASTNQTSMYLCASRPRYSNQPQHFGDGTRLSIL.

This chain joins TRBV2 and TRBJ2-4; D is unclear. Germline CDR1 SNHLY, CDR2 FYNNEI. The CDR3 runs 14 residues. The ends were cut back, 3 bases at V and 2 bases at J, with 8 bases in the middle. The CDR3 DNA follows: TGTGCCAGCAGTGATGGCTATCCCAAAAACATTCAGTACTTC. It encodes CASSDGYPKNIQYF. Based on the CDR3 plus reference TRBV2 and TRBJ2-4, the full variable domain is EPEVTQTPSHQVTQMGQEVILRCVPISNHLYFYWYRQILGQKVEFLVSFYNNEISEKSEIFDDQFSVERPDGSNFTLKIRSTKLEDSAMYFCASSDGYPKNIQYFGAGTRLSVL.

This clone has just one count. The chain links TRBV11-1 to TRBJ2-5; possibly TRBD1 for D (8 bases). The CDR3 loop spans 18 amino acids. Germline CDR1 reads SGHAT; CDR2 reads FQDESV (reference sequence). Trimming took 4 bases from V and 0 from J, leaving 21 bases between them. The CDR3 bases are TGTGCCAGCAGCTCGGGCGGCCGACAGGGGACTAACCAAGAGACCCAGTACTTC. Residues: CASSSGGRQGTNQETQYF.

V usage is TRBV5-4 and J usage is TRBJ2-5, with D possibly being TRBD1 (5 bases). CDR1 is SGHNT, CDR2 YYREEE, per germline (reference sequence). V was shortened by 4 bases and J by 5 bases, with 15 bases between the two germline ends. This CDR3 contains 14 residues. CDR3 loop: CASSNPTDGETQYF. The CDR3 nucleotides read TGTGCCAGCAGCAACCCGACAGATGGTGAGACCCAGTACTTC.

The V and J genes are TRBV28 and TRBJ2-5; 10 positions match TRBD2. Per the germline V gene, CDR1 is MDHEN and CDR2 is SYDVKM. V shed 3 bases, J shed 2 bases, and the junction held 6 bases outside the gene matches. The CDR3 is 16 amino acids. CDR3 loop: CASSLWASGGQETQYF. In nucleotides, the CDR3 is TGTGCCAGCAGTTTGTGGGCTAGCGGGGGACAAGAGACCCAGTACTTC.

The chain combines TRBV28 with TRBJ2-7, with a tentative D call TRBD1 (5 bases). Trimming cost V 8 bases and J 6 bases, with 17 bases left between them. The germline V gene has CDR1 MDHEN and CDR2 SYDVKM. The CDR3 spans 13 residues. CDR3 nucleotide sequence: TGTGCCAGCGTCCCAAGGGGAATCGGCGAGCAGTACTTC. Amino acid sequence: CASVPRGIGEQYF.

About this clone: Distinct nucleotide sequences in the sample also encode this CDR3. The chain uses TRBV28 and TRBJ1-2; D possibly corresponds to TRBD1 (5 bases). The CDR3 runs 14 residues. Trimming pared 3 bases from V and 2 bases from J, leaving 10 bases between. The germline gives CDR1 MDHEN, CDR2 SYDVKM. The CDR3: CASSLGGINYGYTF. The CDR3 DNA reads as TGTGCCAGCAGTTTGGGGGGAATAAACTATGGCTACACCTTC.